This note documents a single T cell receptor beta chain sequence. Its specificity is not known. This entry is derived from a study of beta chain features in type 1 diabetes. Every isolated RNA sample was fully reverse transcribed, so sequencing captured expressed TCRB transcripts. TCRdb's table, derived via immunoSEQ multiplex PCR, lists solely in-frame clones and lacks some. Of 11,000 to 15,000 clones in the sample, more than 55% are singletons; the top ten hold around 0.6%. The CDR3 sequence is 12 residues long. Germline V gives CDR1 SGHNT, CDR2 YYREEE (reference sequence). The V gene lost 5 bases and the J gene lost 3 bases, with 8 bases spanning the gap. Broader study findings: Cells that show high TCR expression could be over-represented by cDNA sequencing. In the patient group, naive, central memory and Treg TCRB repertoires seemed more alike than in the healthy donor group. Type 1 diabetes patients had moderately but significantly shorter TCRB CDR3s in all four CD4+ subsets. The question of HLA type influencing TCRB rearrangement was one that remained unresolved here.

This chain joins TRBV5-4 and TRBJ1-2; the D is unclear. The sequenced sample consisted of stem cell memory CD4+ T cells from blood. This sequence originates from a woman aged 18-29 years with type 1 diabetes. The CDR3: CASSREYYGYTF. The CDR3 DNA is TGTGCCAGCAGTCGAGAGTACTATGGCTACACCTTC.